A single sample is the source of the 3 T cell receptor beta chains below, sequenced in a study of CD8+ T cells in alopecia areata. Described treatment: oral pan-JAK inhibitor, 5-10 mg twice daily. Extracted RNA was reverse transcribed, and the resulting cDNA served as sequencing template. Sequencing used immunoSEQ multiplex PCR; TCRdb keeps in-frame clones, though not all of them. The repertoire holds 200,000 to 250,000 clones, with roughly 64% as singletons. Sequencing was performed on CD4+ T cells sorted from blood, taken at week 4, from a patient treated with tofacitinib. Receptor source: a human donor with alopecia areata.

The chain combines TRBV14 with TRBJ1-6; TRBD1 might be the D (6 bases). The CDR3 has 15 residues. The germline CDR1 and CDR2 sequences are SGHDN and FVKESK. Deletions cut 4 bases from V and 10 bases from J, with 17 bases between. The CDR3 loop is CASSPLTHRESPLHF. The CDR3 coding sequence is TGTGCCAGCAGCCCGCTTACTCACAGGGAGTCACCCCTCCACTTT.

The V and J genes are TRBV5-1 and TRBJ1-6; 11 bases fit TRBD1. Germline trimming cut 3 bases from V and 8 bases from J; bases unmatched to any gene: 1. Germline assignment: CDR1 SGHRS and CDR2 YFSETQ. CDR3 length: 14 amino acids. This CDR3 is CASSSGQGDSPLHF. Here the CDR3 DNA reads TGCGCCAGCAGCTCGGGACAGGGGGATTCACCCCTCCACTTT.

V gene TRBV5-6 combines with J gene TRBJ2-5, with 10 bases matching TRBD2. V lost 2 bases to trimming and J lost 5 bases; unmatched junction nucleotides: 3. The CDR3 extends over 14 amino acids. CDR1 is SGHDT, CDR2 YYEEEE, per germline. Written as DNA, the CDR3 is TGTGCCAGCAGCTTTCCGGGACTAGCGGAGACCCAGTACTTC. It specifies CASSFPGLAETQYF.